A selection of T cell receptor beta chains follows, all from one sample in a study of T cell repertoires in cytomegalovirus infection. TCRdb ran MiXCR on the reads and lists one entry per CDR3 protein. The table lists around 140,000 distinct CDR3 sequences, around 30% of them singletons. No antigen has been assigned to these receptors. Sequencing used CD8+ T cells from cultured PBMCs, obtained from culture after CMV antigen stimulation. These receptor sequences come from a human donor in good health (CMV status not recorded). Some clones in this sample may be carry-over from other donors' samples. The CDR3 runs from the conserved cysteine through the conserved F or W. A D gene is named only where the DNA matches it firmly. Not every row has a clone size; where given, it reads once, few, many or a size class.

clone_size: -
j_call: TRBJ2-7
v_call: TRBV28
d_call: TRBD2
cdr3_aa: CASRPSLGGAYEQYF
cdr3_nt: TGTGCCAGCAGACCTTCGTTGGGGGGGGCCTACGAGCAGTACTTC

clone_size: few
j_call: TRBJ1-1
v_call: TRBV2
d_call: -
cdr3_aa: CASEARRGGTEAFF
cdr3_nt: TGTGCCAGTGAGGCTCGGAGGGGGGGCACTGAAGCTTTCTTT

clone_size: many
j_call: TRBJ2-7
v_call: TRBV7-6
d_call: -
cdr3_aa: CASSLQTAGYEQYF
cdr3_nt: TGTGCCAGCAGCCTACAGACTGCAGGCTACGAGCAGTACTTC

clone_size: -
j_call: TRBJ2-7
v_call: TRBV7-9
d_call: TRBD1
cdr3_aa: CATTGTGSYEQYF
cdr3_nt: TGTGCCACGACCGGGACAGGGAGCTACGAGCAGTACTTC

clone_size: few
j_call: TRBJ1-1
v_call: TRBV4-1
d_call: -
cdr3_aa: CASSQDGQQAFF
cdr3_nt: TGCGCCAGCAGCCAAGATGGACAGCAAGCTTTCTTT

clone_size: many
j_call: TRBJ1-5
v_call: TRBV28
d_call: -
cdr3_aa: CASSGVRSNQPQHF
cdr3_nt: TGTGCCAGCAGTGGAGTCCGAAGCAATCAGCCCCAGCATTTT

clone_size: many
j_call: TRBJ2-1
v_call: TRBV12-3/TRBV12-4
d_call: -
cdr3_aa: CASSPFGGPNEQFF
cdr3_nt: TGTGCCAGCAGCCCCTTCGGGGGCCCCAATGAGCAGTTCTTC

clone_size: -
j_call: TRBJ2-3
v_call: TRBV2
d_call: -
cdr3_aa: CASSETGTTTDTQYF
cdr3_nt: TGTGCCAGCAGTGAAACCGGGACGACCACAGATACGCAGTATTTT

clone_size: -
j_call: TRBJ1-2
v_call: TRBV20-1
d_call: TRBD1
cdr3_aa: CSARDTGDGYTF
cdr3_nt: TGCAGTGCTAGGGATACAGGGGATGGCTACACCTTC

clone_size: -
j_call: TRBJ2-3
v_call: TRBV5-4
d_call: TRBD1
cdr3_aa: CASSLGQGAGVSDTQYF
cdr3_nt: TGTGCCAGCAGCTTGGGACAGGGGGCGGGAGTGTCAGATACGCAGTATTTT

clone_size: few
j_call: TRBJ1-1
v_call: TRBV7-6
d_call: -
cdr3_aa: CASSLAQEGTEAFF
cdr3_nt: TGTGCCAGCAGCTTAGCGCAGGAGGGCACTGAAGCTTTCTTT

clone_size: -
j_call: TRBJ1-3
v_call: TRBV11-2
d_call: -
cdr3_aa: CASSYTGNTIYF
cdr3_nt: TGTGCCAGCAGCTACACAGGAAACACCATATATTTT

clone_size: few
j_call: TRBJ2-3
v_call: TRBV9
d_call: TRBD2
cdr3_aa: CASSASGGRTDTQYF
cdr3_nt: TGTGCCAGCAGCGCTAGCGGGGGCCGGACAGATACGCAGTATTTT

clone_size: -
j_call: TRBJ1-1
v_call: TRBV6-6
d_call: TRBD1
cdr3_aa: CASSYGGQGNTEAFF
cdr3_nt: TGTGCCAGCAGTTACGGGGGACAGGGGAACACTGAAGCTTTCTTT

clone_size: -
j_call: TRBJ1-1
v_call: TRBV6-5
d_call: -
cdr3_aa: CASSYSSGGSEAFF
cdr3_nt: TGTGCCAGCAGTTACTCATCGGGAGGGAGCGAAGCTTTCTTT

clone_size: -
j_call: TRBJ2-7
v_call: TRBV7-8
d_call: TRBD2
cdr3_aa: CASSHTSGDSSYEQYF
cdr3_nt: TGTGCCAGCAGCCACACTAGCGGGGACAGCTCCTACGAGCAGTACTTC

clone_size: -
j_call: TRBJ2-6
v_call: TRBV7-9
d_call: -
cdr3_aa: CASDSTSSGANVLTF
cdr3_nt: TGTGCCAGCGACAGCACGAGCTCTGGGGCCAACGTCCTGACTTTC

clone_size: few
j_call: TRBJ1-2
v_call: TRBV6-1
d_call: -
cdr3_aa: CASSEHLSRDNYGYTF
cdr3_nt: TGTGCCAGCAGTGAACATTTATCCCGGGACAACTATGGCTACACCTTC

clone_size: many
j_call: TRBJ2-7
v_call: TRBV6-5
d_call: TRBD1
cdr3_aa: CASRPSGTGWAYEQYF
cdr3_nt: TGTGCCAGCAGACCCTCCGGGACAGGGTGGGCCTACGAGCAGTACTTC

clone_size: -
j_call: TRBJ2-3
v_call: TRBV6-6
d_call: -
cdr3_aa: CASRKPPWDWNTDTQYF
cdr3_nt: TGTGCCAGCCGAAAACCCCCCTGGGACTGGAACACAGATACGCAGTATTTT

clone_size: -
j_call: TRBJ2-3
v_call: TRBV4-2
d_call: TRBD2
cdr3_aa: CASSQDLAGGSDTQYF
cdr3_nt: TGTGCCAGCAGCCAAGATCTAGCGGGGGGGTCAGATACGCAGTATTTT

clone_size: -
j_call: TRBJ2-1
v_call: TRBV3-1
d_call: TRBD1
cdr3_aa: CASSQATGTEKPAVYNEQFF
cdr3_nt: TGTGCCAGCAGCCAAGCCACCGGGACAGAAAAGCCGGCTGTCTACAATGAGCAGTTCTTC

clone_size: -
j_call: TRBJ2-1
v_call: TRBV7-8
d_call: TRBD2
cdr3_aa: CASSESGIEQFF
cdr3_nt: TGTGCCAGCAGCGAAAGCGGGATCGAGCAGTTCTTC

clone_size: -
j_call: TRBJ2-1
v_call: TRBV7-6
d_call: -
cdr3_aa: CASSLARGGVDEQFF
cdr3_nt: TGTGCCAGCAGCTTAGCCCGAGGGGGGGTAGATGAGCAGTTCTTC

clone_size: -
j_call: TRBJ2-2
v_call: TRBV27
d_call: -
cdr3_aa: CASSLSPSGAGELFF
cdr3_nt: TGTGCCAGCAGTTTAAGTCCGTCGGGGGCCGGGGAGCTGTTTTTT

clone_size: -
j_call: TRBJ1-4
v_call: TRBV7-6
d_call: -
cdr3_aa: CASSYGGSEAEKLFF
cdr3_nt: TGTGCCAGCAGCTACGGAGGGTCCGAGGCTGAAAAACTGTTTTTT

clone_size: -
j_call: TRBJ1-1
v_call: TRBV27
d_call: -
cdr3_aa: CASTGRMNTEAFF
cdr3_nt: TGTGCCAGCACGGGCAGGATGAACACTGAAGCTTTCTTT

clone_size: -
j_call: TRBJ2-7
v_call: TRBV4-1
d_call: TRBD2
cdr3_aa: CASSQDSSGGSYEQYF
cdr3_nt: TGCGCCAGCAGCCAAGATTCTAGCGGGGGCTCCTACGAGCAGTACTTC

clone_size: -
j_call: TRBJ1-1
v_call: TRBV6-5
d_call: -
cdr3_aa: CASSYGYGGPEAFF
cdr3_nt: TGTGCCAGCAGTTACGGTTATGGGGGACCTGAAGCTTTCTTT

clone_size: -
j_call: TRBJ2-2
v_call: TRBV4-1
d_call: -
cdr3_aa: CASRRAGELFF
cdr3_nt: TGCGCCAGCAGACGAGCCGGGGAGCTGTTTTTT

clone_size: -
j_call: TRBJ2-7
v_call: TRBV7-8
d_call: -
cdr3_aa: CASSVPGSYEQYF
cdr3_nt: TGTGCCAGCAGCGTTCCAGGCAGCTACGAGCAGTACTTC

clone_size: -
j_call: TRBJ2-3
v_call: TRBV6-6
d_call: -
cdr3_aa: CASSYGSGTDTQYF
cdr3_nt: TGTGCCAGCAGTTACGGGTCGGGCACAGATACGCAGTATTTT

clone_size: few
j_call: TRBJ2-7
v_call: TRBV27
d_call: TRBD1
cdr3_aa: CASSPGQGSSYEQYF
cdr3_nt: TGTGCCAGCAGTCCAGGACAGGGTAGCTCCTACGAGCAGTACTTC

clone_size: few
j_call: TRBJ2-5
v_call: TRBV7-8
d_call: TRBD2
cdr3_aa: CASSLGLAGRFGETQYF
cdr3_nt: TGTGCCAGCAGCTTAGGGCTAGCGGGGAGGTTCGGAGAGACCCAGTACTTC

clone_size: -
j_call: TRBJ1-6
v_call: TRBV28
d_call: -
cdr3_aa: CATEGSYNSPLHF
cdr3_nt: TGTGCCACCGAGGGATCCTATAATTCACCCCTCCACTTT

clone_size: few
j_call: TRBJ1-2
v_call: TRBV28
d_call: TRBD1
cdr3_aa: CASSRTGAYYGYTF
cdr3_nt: TGTGCCAGCAGCCGGACAGGGGCTTACTATGGCTACACCTTC

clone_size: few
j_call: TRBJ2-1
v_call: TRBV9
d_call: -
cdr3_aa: CASSLPGGEQFF
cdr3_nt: TGTGCCAGCAGCCTCCCAGGTGGCGAGCAGTTCTTC

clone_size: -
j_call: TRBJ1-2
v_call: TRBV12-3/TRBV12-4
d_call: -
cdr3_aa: CASSFSVGGGGYTF
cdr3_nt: TGTGCCAGCAGTTTTAGTGTAGGGGGGGGTGGCTACACCTTC

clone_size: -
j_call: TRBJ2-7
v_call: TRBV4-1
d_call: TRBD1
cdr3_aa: CASSHLASQGAPGYEQYF
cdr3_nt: TGCGCCAGCAGCCACCTTGCCTCCCAGGGGGCGCCGGGTTACGAGCAGTACTTC

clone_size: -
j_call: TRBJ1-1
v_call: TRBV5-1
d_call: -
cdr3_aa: CASSYGESDTEAFF
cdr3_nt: TGCGCCAGCAGCTACGGGGAGTCGGACACTGAAGCTTTCTTT

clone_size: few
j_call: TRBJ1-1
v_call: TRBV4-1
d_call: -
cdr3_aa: CASSQAMNTEAFF
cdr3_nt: TGCGCCAGCAGCCAGGCCATGAACACTGAAGCTTTCTTT

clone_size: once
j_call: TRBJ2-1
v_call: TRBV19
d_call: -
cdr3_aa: CASSKGLFYNEQFF
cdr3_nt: TGTGCCAGTAGTAAGGGGCTGTTCTACAATGAGCAGTTCTTC

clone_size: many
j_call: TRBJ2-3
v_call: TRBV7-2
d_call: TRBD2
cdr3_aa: CASSLEAGGLANTQYF
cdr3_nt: TGTGCCAGCAGCTTAGAGGCGGGGGGGCTGGCGAATACGCAGTATTTT

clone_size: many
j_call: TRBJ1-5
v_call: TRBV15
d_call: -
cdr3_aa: CATSTSISQPQHF
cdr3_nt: TGTGCCACCAGCACCTCGATCAGTCAGCCCCAGCATTTT

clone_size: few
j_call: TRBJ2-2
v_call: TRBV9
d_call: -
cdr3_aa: CASSVPYGELFF
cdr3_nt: TGTGCCAGCAGCGTGCCCTACGGGGAGCTGTTTTTT

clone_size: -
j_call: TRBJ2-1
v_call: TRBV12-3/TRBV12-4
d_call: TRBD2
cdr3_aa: CASSFTGGIDEQFF
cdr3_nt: TGTGCCAGCAGTTTCACGGGAGGGATCGATGAGCAGTTCTTC

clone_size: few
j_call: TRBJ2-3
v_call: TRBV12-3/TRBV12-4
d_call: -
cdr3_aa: CASSAVDGGTDTQYF
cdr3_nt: TGTGCCAGCAGTGCCGTCGACGGAGGCACAGATACGCAGTATTTT

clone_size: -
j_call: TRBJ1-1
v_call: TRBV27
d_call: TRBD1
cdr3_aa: CASSTTGDTEAFF
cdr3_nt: TGTGCCAGCAGCACCACAGGGGATACTGAAGCTTTCTTT

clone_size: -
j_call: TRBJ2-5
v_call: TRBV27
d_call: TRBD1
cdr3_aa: CASSHPGQEGLETQYF
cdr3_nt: TGTGCCAGCAGCCATCCGGGACAGGAGGGACTAGAGACCCAGTACTTC

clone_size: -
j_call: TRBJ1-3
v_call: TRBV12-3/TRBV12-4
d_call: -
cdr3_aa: CASSSSLRFSGNTIYF
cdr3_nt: TGTGCCAGCAGTTCAAGCCTCAGGTTCTCTGGAAACACCATATATTTT

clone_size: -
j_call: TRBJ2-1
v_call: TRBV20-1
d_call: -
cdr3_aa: CSASDRVSSYNEQFF
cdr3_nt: TGCAGTGCTAGTGATAGAGTTAGCTCCTACAATGAGCAGTTCTTC

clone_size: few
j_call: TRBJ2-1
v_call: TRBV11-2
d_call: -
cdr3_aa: CASSFVESSYNEQFF
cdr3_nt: TGTGCCAGCAGCTTCGTCGAAAGCTCCTACAATGAGCAGTTCTTC

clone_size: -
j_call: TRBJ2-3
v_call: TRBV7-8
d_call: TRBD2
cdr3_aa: CASSPGTSGGRDTQYF
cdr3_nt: TGTGCCAGCAGCCCTGGGACTAGCGGGGGAAGGGATACGCAGTATTTT